The 13 T cell receptor beta chains below come from one sample, sequenced in a study of cytomegalovirus exposure and HLA in healthy donors. Some clones are missing from TCRdb's copy, which holds only in-frame ones; the method was immunoSEQ multiplex PCR. The sample yields more than 95,000 clones, 75% to 90% seen once. Sequencing was performed on PBMCs. The receptors stem from a young woman in good health and CMV-seronegative.

This chain links TRBV28 with TRBJ1-3; 10 nucleotides agree with TRBD1. V was clipped by 3 bases and J by 2 bases; unmatched bases: 1. Germline V gene lookup returns CDR1 MDHEN and CDR2 SYDVKM. This CDR3 has 15 residues. The chain's CDR3 is CASSFDRGPGNTIYF. Written as DNA, the CDR3 is TGTGCCAGCAGTTTCGACAGGGGGCCTGGAAACACCATATATTTT.

The chain has TRBV2 and TRBJ2-5; 15 bases match TRBD2. V was clipped by 6 bases and J by 5 bases; unmatched bases: 10. The CDR3 is made up of 17 amino acids. Per germline, CDR1 SNHLY and CDR2 FYNNEI. The CDR3 nucleotides read TGTGCCAGCAGCGACGGACTAGCGGGGGGGCCGGGGGAGACCCAGTACTTC. Its protein is CASSDGLAGGPGETQYF. The variable domain in full, with the rest retrieved from reference TRBV2 and TRBJ2-5, is EPEVTQTPSHQVTQMGQEVILRCVPISNHLYFYWYRQILGQKVEFLVSFYNNEISEKSEIFDDQFSVERPDGSNFTLKIRSTKLEDSAMYFCASSDGLAGGPGETQYFGPGTRLLVL.

The chain links TRBV5-1 to TRBJ1-1; D is undetermined. Trimming took off 4 bases at V and 4 bases at J, with 17 bases between the two ends. The CDR3 spans 15 residues. Germline assignment: CDR1 SGHRS and CDR2 YFSETQ. The CDR3 DNA follows: TGCGCCAGCAGCCAAAAAGCTATAACGGGCACTGAAGCTTTCTTT. Its translation is CASSQKAITGTEAFF.

The chain employs TRBV28 and TRBJ1-3, with 8 bases lining up with TRBD1. V was clipped by 2 bases and J by 2 bases; unmatched bases: 2. This CDR3 spans 15 amino acids. Germline CDR1 is MDHEN and CDR2 is SYDVKM. CDR3 residues: CASSLQTGAGNTIYF. CDR3 nucleotide sequence: TGTGCCAGCAGTTTACAGACAGGGGCTGGAAACACCATATATTTT.

V gene TRBV28 combines with J gene TRBJ1-5; TRBD1 matches 9 bases. CDR3 size: 14 residues. CDR1 is MDHEN and CDR2 is SYDVKM in the germline V gene. V lost 11 bases, J lost 0 bases, and 5 bases stayed unmatched. CDR3 coding DNA: TGTGCCGTTACAGGGGGCTATAGCAATCAGCCCCAGCATTTT. Protein: CAVTGGYSNQPQHF. Variable domain in full (rest from reference TRBV28 and TRBJ1-5): DVKVTQSSRYLVKRTGEKVFLECVQDMDHENMFWYRQDPGLGLRLIYFSYDVKMKEKGDIPEGYSVSREKKERFSLILESASTNQTSMYLCAVTGGYSNQPQHFGDGTRLSIL.

The chain carries TRBV5-4 and TRBJ2-4; 8 nucleotides align to TRBD1. J lost 8 bases, V lost 3 bases, and 13 bases had no gene match. This CDR3 has 16 residues. Germline loops: CDR1 SGHNT, CDR2 YYREEE (reference sequence). DNA for the CDR3: TGTGCCAGCAGCTCGATAGACAGGGGCGCAGAGGACATTCAGTACTTC. It yields the protein CASSSIDRGAEDIQYF.

This chain links TRBV7-9 with TRBJ1-2; 8 bases agree with TRBD1. There are 15 residues in the CDR3. The V and J ends lost 2 bases and 5 bases, in that order; junction bases with no gene match: 7. Germline values: CDR1 SEHNR, CDR2 FQNEAQ (reference sequence). The CDR3 region has the DNA TGTGCCAGCAGCTTATATAGGACAGGGCGATATGGCTACACCTTC. Its protein is CASSLYRTGRYGYTF. Filled out from reference TRBV7-9 and TRBJ1-2, the complete variable domain reads DTGVSQNPRHKITKRGQNVTFRCDPISEHNRLYWYRQTLGQGPEFLTYFQNEAQLEKSRLLSDRFSAERPKGSFSTLEIQRTEQGDSAMYLCASSLYRTGRYGYTFGSGTRLTVV.

This clone was seen a single time. V gene TRBV28 combines with J gene TRBJ2-1; TRBD1 aligns across 8 bases. V lost 1 base, J lost 7 bases, and 3 bases stayed unmatched. CDR1 MDHEN and CDR2 SYDVKM come from the germline V gene. The CDR3 spans 14 residues. CDR3 residues: CASSLSQGVNEQFF. Written as DNA, the CDR3 is TGTGCCAGCAGTTTATCACAGGGGGTAAATGAGCAGTTCTTC.

The genes are TRBV4-2 and TRBJ2-1, with 7 nucleotides matching TRBD2. Trimming removed 3 bases from V and 7 bases from J; junction bases left unmatched: 15. The CDR3 has 17 residues. The germline V gene encodes CDR1 LGHNA and CDR2 YNFKEQ. CDR3 region: CASSHAIGRARENEQFF. DNA of the CDR3: TGTGCCAGCAGCCATGCGATAGGGAGGGCGAGGGAGAATGAGCAGTTCTTC.

V usage is TRBV7-6 and J usage is TRBJ2-1; possibly TRBD2 for D (6 bases). V gave up 4 bases and J gave up 6 bases, with 16 bases separating them. In germline, CDR1 is SGHVS, CDR2 FNYEAQ. This CDR3 contains 15 residues. CDR3 protein: CASSSPGRRGNEQFF. The CDR3 DNA reads TGTGCCAGCAGCTCCCCGGGGAGGCGGGGCAATGAGCAGTTCTTC.

The chain links TRBV30 to TRBJ1-6; 8 nucleotides agree with TRBD1. V lost 1 base, J lost 7 bases, and 3 bases stayed unmatched. The germline V gene has CDR1 GTSNPN and CDR2 SVGIG (reference sequence). The CDR3 consists of 14 residues. CDR3 region: CAWSEGQANSPLHF. CDR3 bases: TGTGCCTGGAGTGAGGGACAGGCAAATTCACCCCTCCACTTT.

V usage is TRBV5-6 and J usage is TRBJ1-1, with 9 bases identical to TRBD1. CDR1 is SGHDT, CDR2 YYEEEE, per germline. Unmatched junction bases numbered 6, after V lost 1 base and J lost 2 bases. The CDR3 is made up of 16 amino acids. Here the CDR3 reads CASSLRNRGQNTEAFF. Written as DNA, the CDR3 is TGTGCCAGCAGCTTGCGGAACAGGGGGCAAAACACTGAAGCTTTCTTT.

This clone appeared a few times. This chain connects TRBV7-2 to TRBJ1-6; TRBD1 matches 9 bases. With 0 bases clipped from V and 9 bases from J, the junction kept 6 bases outside the gene matches. The V gene's germline CDR1 is SGHTA and CDR2 FQGNSA. CDR3 length: 16 residues. CDR3 nucleotides: TGTGCCAGCAGCTTAGCGGCCGGGACAGGGACTTCACCCCTCCACTTT. This codes for CASSLAAGTGTSPLHF. The variable domain in full, with the rest retrieved from reference TRBV7-2 and TRBJ1-6, is GAGVSQSPSNKVTEKGKDVELRCDPISGHTALYWYRQSLGQGLEFLIYFQGNSAPDKSGLPSDRFSAERTGGSVSTLTIQRTQQEDSAVYLCASSLAAGTGTSPLHFGNGTRLTVT.